Described below is a single T cell receptor (beta chain) sequence and its context. Other nucleotide sequences in the sample specify the same CDR3. This sample is drawn from a study of beta chain features in type 1 diabetes. Germline CDR1 reads SGHRS; CDR2 reads YFSETQ. The CDR3 loop spans 11 amino acids. The V end lost 1 base, the J end lost 5 bases, and 3 bases lay between the germline ends. The investigators reverse transcribed all of the isolated RNA, so they sequenced expressed TCRB transcripts. Sequencing used immunoSEQ multiplex PCR; TCRdb keeps in-frame clones, though not all of them. This table holds more than 150,000 clones, about 9.8% found once.

The receptor's source is a woman under 30 in good health. This sequence joins TRBV5-1 and TRBJ2-5; D not resolved. Sequenced material: central memory CD4+ T cells from blood. The CDR3 coding sequence is TGCGCCAGCAGCTTGCAGGAGACCCAGTACTTC. It translates to CASSLQETQYF.